Included here is one TCR beta chain sequence, with context. Its antigen is not known. Germline assignment: CDR1 SGHVS and CDR2 FNYEAQ. The CDR3 consists of 16 residues. Between the trimmed V and J ends, which lost 5 bases and 3 bases, there was a span of 19 bases. The sample originates from a study of cytomegalovirus exposure and HLA in healthy donors. On the study more broadly: Earlier sequencing of some 170 million T cells yielded 120 million or so unique TCR beta sequences. Samples from HLA-typed donors yielded approximately 80 million unique TCRs in an early data release.

Regarding the study as a whole: Per published reports, the classifier diagnosed cytomegalovirus status with high specificity and sensitivity. Being indistinguishable, some V segments were excluded, TRBV6-2 and TRBV6-3 among them.

It was with 60 Vbeta and 13 Jbeta primers that the PCR ran. TCRdb's table, derived via immunoSEQ multiplex PCR, lists solely in-frame clones and lacks some. The sample lists 130,000 to 150,000 clones; 60% to 80% were seen once. This TCR was sampled from a man aged 18 to 29 in good health and CMV-seronegative. V is TRBV7-6 and J is TRBJ2-5; TRBD1 is a possible D gene (5 bases). The sample comprised PBMCs. Written as DNA, the CDR3 is TGTGCCAGCAGCCAACCGCACAGAAAAGGGGAAGAGACCCAGTACTTC. Amino acid sequence: CASSQPHRKGEETQYF.